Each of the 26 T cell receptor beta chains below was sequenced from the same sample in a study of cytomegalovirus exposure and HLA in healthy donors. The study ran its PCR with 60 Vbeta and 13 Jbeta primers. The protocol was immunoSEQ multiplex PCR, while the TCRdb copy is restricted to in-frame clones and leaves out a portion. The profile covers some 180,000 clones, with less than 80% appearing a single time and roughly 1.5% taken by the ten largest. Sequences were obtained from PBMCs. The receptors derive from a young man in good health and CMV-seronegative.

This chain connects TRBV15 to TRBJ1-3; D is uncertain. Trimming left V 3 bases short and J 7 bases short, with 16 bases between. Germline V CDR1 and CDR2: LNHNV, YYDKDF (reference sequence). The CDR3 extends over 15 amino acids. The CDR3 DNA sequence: TGTGCCACCAGCAGTGGTCTCCCACGCGGCAACACCATATATTTT. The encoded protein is CATSSGLPRGNTIYF.

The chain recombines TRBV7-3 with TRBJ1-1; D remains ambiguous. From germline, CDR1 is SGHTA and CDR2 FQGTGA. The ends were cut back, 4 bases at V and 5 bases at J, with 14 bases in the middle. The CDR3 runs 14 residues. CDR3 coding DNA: TGTGCCAGCAGCTCCGGAGGCGTGGGGACTGAAGCTTTCTTT. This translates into CASSSGGVGTEAFF.

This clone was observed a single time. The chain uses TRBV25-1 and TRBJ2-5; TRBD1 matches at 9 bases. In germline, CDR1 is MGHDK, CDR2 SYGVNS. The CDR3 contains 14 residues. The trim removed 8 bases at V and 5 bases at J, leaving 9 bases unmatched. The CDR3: CASDHQGTGETQYF. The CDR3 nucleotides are TGTGCCAGCGATCACCAAGGGACAGGGGAGACCCAGTACTTC.

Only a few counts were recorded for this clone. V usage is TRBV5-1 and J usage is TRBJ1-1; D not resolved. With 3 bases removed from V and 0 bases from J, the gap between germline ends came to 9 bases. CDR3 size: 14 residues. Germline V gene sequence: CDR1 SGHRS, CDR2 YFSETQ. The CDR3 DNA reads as TGCGCCAGCAGCTGGACTGCCGTGAACACTGAAGCTTTCTTT. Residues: CASSWTAVNTEAFF.

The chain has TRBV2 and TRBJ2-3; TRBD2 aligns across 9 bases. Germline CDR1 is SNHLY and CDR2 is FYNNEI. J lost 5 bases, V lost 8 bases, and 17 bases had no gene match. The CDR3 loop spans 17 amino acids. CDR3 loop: CASHPTPGGRAKDTQYF. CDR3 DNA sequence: TGTGCCAGCCATCCCACCCCCGGCGGGAGGGCCAAAGATACGCAGTATTTT.

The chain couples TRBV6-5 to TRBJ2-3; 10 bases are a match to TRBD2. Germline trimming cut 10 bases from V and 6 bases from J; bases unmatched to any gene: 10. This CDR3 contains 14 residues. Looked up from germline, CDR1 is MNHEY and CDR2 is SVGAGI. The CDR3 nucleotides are TGTGCCACCCAGTCTAGCGGGGGTGGTGATACGCAGTATTTT. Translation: CATQSSGGGDTQYF.

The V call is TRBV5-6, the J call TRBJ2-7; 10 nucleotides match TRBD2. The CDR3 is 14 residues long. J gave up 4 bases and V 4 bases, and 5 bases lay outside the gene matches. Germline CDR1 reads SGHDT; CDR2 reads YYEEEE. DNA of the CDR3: TGTGCCAGCAGCCCCGGACTAGCGGAGTACGAGCAGTACTTC. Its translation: CASSPGLAEYEQYF.

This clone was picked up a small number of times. This CDR3 reads CAIGAWTGTYEQYF. In DNA, the CDR3 is TGTGCCATCGGAGCTTGGACAGGAACCTACGAGCAGTACTTC. V is TRBV6-1 and J is TRBJ2-5, with 7 bases lining up with TRBD1. The J call may be faulty, since TRBJ2-7 better matches the DNA end. The CDR3 extends over 14 amino acids. Germline CDR1 MNHNS, CDR2 SASEGT.

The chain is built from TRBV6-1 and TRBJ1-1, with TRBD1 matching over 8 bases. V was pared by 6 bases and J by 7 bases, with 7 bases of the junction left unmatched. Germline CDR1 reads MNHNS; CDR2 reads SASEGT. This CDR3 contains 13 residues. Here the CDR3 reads CASSDRGVDEAFF. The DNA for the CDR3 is TGTGCCAGCAGCGACAGGGGTGTGGATGAAGCTTTCTTT.

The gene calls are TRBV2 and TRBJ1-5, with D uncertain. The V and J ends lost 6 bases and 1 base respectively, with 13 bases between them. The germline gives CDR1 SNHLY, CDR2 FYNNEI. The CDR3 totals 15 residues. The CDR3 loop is CASSLEAGSNQPQHF. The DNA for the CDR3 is TGTGCCAGCAGCCTGGAGGCGGGGAGCAATCAGCCCCAGCATTTT.

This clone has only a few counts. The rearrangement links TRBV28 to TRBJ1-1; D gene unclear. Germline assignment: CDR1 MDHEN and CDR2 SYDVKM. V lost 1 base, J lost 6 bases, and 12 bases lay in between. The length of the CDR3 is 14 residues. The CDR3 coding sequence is TGTGCCAGCAGTTTATTTGCGCGAAGATCTGAAGCTTTCTTT. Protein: CASSLFARRSEAFF.

DNA for the CDR3: TGCGCCAGCAGCTGGGGGGACGGTGACTCCTACAATGAGCAGTTCTTC. Amino acid sequence: CASSWGDGDSYNEQFF. V gene TRBV5-1 combines with J gene TRBJ2-1; possibly TRBD2 for D (6 bases). Looked up from germline, CDR1 is SGHRS and CDR2 is YFSETQ. Trimming took off 3 bases at V and 0 bases at J, with 13 bases between the two ends. This CDR3 is built from 16 residues.

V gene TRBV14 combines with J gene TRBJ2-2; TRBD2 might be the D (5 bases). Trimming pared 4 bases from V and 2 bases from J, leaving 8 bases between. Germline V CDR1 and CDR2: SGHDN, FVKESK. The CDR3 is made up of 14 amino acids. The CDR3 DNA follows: TGTGCCAGCAGCCGCGGGCTCAACACCGGGGAGCTGTTTTTT. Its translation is CASSRGLNTGELFF. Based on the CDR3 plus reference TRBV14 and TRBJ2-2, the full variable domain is EAGVTQFPSHSVIEKGQTVTLRCDPISGHDNLYWYRRVMGKEIKFLLHFVKESKQDESGMPNNRFLAERTGGTYSTLKVQPAELEDSGVYFCASSRGLNTGELFFGEGSRLTVL.

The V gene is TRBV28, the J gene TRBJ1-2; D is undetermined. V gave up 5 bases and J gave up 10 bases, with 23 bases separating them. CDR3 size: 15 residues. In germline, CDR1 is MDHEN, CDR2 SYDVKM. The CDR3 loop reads CASSPITTAMVTYTF. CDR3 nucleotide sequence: TGTGCCAGCAGTCCAATCACCACAGCTATGGTTACCTACACCTTC.

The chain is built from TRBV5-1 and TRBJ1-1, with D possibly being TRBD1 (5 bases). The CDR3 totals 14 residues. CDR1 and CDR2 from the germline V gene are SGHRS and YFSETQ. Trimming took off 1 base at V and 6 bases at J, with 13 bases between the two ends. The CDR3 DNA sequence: TGCGCCAGCAGCTTGAAACAGGCGCCTTCTGAAGCTTTCTTT. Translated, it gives CASSLKQAPSEAFF.

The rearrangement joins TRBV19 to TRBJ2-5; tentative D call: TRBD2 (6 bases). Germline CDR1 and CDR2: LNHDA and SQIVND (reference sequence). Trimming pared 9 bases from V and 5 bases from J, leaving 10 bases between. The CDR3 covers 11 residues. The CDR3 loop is CARGLWETQYF. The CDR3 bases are TGTGCCAGGGGACTGTGGGAGACCCAGTACTTC.

The CDR3 DNA reads TGTGCCAGCAGCTTGGTGGGTGGGGAGACGGCTGAAAAACTGTTTTTT. Translated: CASSLVGGETAEKLFF. The V call is TRBV5-6, the J call TRBJ1-4; D is ambiguous. Germline V gene data show CDR1 as SGHDT and CDR2 as YYEEEE. V was cut by 0 bases and J by 7 bases, with 16 bases left in between. The CDR3 totals 16 residues.

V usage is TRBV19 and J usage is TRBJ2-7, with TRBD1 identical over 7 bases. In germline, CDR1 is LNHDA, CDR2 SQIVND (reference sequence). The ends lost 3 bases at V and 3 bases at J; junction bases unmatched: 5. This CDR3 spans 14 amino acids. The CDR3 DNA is TGTGCCAGTAGTATTAACAGGGGTCTCTACGAGCAGTACTTC. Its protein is CASSINRGLYEQYF.

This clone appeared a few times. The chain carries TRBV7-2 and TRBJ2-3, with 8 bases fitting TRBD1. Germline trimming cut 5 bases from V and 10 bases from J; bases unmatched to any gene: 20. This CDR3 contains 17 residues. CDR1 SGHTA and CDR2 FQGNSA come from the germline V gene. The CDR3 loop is CASSHPAGGASFTAQYF. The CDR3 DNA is TGTGCCAGCAGCCACCCCGCAGGGGGCGCGAGTTTCACCGCGCAGTATTTT.

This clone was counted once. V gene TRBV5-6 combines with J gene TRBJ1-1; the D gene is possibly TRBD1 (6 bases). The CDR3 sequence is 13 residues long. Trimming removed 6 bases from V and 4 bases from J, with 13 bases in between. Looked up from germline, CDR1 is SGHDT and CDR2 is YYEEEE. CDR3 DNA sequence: TGTGCCAGCAACCCAACAGGGTCCACTGAAGCTTTCTTT. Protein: CASNPTGSTEAFF.

The CDR3 coding sequence is TGCGCCAGCAGTCCGGTTAGCTTTGGGGAGCAGTACTTC. This gives the protein CASSPVSFGEQYF. The chain has TRBV5-1 and TRBJ2-7; D gene ambiguous. V shed 5 bases and J shed 7 bases, with 16 bases lying between them. CDR3 length: 13 residues. Looked up from germline, CDR1 is SGHRS and CDR2 is YFSETQ. The variable domain in full, completed from reference TRBV5-1 and TRBJ2-7, reads KAGVTQTPRYLIKTRGQQVTLSCSPISGHRSVSWYQQTPGQGLQFLFEYFSETQRNKGNFPGRFSGRQFSNSRSEMNVSTLELGDSALYLCASSPVSFGEQYFGPGTRLTVT.

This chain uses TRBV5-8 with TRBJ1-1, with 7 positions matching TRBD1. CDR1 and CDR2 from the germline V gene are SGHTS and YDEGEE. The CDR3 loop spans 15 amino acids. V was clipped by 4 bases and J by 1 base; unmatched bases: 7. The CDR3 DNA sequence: TGTGCCAGCAGCCCGGGACAGATTCCGAACACTGAAGCTTTCTTT. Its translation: CASSPGQIPNTEAFF.

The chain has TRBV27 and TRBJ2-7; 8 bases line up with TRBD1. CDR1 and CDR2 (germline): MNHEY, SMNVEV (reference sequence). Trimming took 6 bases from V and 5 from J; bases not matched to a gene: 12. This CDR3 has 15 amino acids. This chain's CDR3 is CASRAVDRVLHEQYF. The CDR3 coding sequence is TGTGCCAGCAGGGCGGTGGACAGGGTCTTGCACGAGCAGTACTTC.

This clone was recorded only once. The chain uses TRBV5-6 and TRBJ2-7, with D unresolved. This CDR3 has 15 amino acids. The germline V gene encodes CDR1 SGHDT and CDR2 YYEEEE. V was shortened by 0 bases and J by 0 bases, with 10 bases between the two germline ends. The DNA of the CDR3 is TGTGCCAGCAGCTTGGCCGCCGGTCCCTCCTACGAGCAGTACTTC. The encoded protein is CASSLAAGPSYEQYF.

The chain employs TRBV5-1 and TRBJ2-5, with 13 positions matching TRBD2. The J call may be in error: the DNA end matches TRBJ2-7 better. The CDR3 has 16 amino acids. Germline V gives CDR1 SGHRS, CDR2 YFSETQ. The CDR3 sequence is CASSLGLAGGTYEQYF. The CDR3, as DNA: TGCGCCAGCAGCTTGGGACTAGCGGGAGGCACCTACGAGCAGTACTTC.

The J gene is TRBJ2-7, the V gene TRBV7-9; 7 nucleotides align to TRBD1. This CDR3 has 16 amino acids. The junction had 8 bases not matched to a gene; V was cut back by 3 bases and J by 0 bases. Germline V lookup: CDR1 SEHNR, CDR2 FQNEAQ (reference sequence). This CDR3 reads CASSLVGQVSSYEQYF. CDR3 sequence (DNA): TGTGCCAGCAGCTTGGTCGGACAGGTTAGCTCCTACGAGCAGTACTTC.